Following are 21 T cell receptor beta chains from one sample sequenced in a study of T cell changes during pregnancy in multiple sclerosis. TCRdb's table, derived via immunoSEQ multiplex PCR, lists solely in-frame clones and lacks some. The sample holds 15,000 to 25,000 clones, roughly 90% seen once. The source was CD8+ T cells from peripheral blood mononuclear cells, collected in the third trimester of pregnancy. These receptor sequences come from a female donor in good health, enrolled as a control in a pregnancy study.

This sequence joins TRBV16 and TRBJ1-3; D is undetermined. The germline CDR1 and CDR2 sequences are KGHSY and FQNENV. The V and J ends lost 3 bases and 8 bases respectively, with 11 bases between them. This CDR3 contains 13 residues. This CDR3 is CASSHGMRDTIYF. The DNA for the CDR3 is TGTGCCAGCAGCCACGGCATGAGGGACACCATATATTTT.

This chain uses TRBV11-2 with TRBJ2-7, with D possibly being TRBD2 (5 bases). Trimming took off 1 base at V and 6 bases at J, with 13 bases between the two ends. Germline V lookup: CDR1 SGHAT, CDR2 FQNNGV. CDR3 length equals 14 residues. CDR3 loop: CASSLVGGLGEQYF. CDR3 bases: TGTGCCAGCAGCTTAGTAGGCGGGTTGGGCGAGCAGTACTTC.

The chain employs TRBV9 and TRBJ1-3; a weak D match, TRBD1 (5 bases). This CDR3 contains 16 residues. V lost 2 bases and J 0 bases, leaving 12 bases between the germline ends. The V gene's germline CDR1 is SGDLS and CDR2 YYNGEE. CDR3 region: CASSVGGGSSGNTIYF. As DNA, the CDR3 is TGTGCCAGCAGCGTTGGCGGGGGGAGCTCTGGAAACACCATATATTTT.

The rearrangement joins TRBV29-1 to TRBJ2-7; TRBD1 matches at 7 bases. Germline V CDR1 and CDR2: SQVTM, ANQGSEA. CDR3 length: 15 amino acids. The V segment lost 4 bases and the J segment 0 bases; nucleotides outside the gene matches: 9. The CDR3 DNA is TGCAGCGTTGGGGCCGGGACAGCGAGCTCCTACGAGCAGTACTTC. It yields the protein CSVGAGTASSYEQYF.

The chain couples TRBV29-1 to TRBJ1-2; 9 nucleotides match TRBD1. This CDR3 region has 13 residues. Per the germline V gene, CDR1 is SQVTM and CDR2 is ANQGSEA. Trimming removed 8 bases from V and 5 bases from J; junction bases left unmatched: 9. CDR3 amino acids: CSILTGGFYGYTF. The CDR3 DNA is TGCAGCATCTTGACAGGGGGTTTTTATGGCTACACCTTC. The full variable domain, in which reference TRBV29-1 and TRBJ1-2 provide the parts outside the CDR3, is SAVISQKPSRDICQRGTSLTIQCQVDSQVTMMFWYRQQPGQSLTLIATANQGSEATYESGFVIDKFPISRPNLTFSTLTVSNMSPEDSSIYLCSILTGGFYGYTFGSGTRLTVV.

This chain links TRBV27 with TRBJ2-7, with 7 bases that match TRBD2. With 5 bases clipped from V and 1 base from J, the junction kept 17 bases outside the gene matches. From germline, CDR1 is MNHEY and CDR2 SMNVEV (reference sequence). The CDR3 is 18 residues long. The CDR3 sequence is CASSPLRVGGPLSYEQYF. In nucleotides, the CDR3 is TGTGCCAGCAGTCCGCTACGGGTGGGAGGGCCGTTGTCCTACGAGCAGTACTTC.

The V and J genes are TRBV6-6 and TRBJ2-2; the D gene is possibly TRBD2 (5 bases). CDR1 and CDR2 (germline): MNHNY, SVGAGI (reference sequence). This CDR3 spans 12 amino acids. Trimming pared 8 bases from V and 5 bases from J, leaving 9 bases between. As DNA, the CDR3 is TGTGCCAGCGAGGGCGGGACCGGGGAGCTGTTTTTT. Encoded protein: CASEGGTGELFF.

The chain joins TRBV9 to TRBJ2-2, with 8 bases that match TRBD2. Trimming removed 4 bases from V and 4 bases from J; junction bases left unmatched: 9. CDR1 is SGDLS and CDR2 is YYNGEE in the germline V gene. The CDR3 is 16 amino acids. The CDR3 DNA reads as TGTGCCAGCAGCCCCGGTTTGAGCGGGAGCACCGGGGAGCTGTTTTTT. Protein: CASSPGLSGSTGELFF.

The rearrangement uses TRBV6-5 and TRBJ2-7; 9 bases align to TRBD1. The CDR3 is 14 amino acids. CDR1 MNHEY and CDR2 SVGAGI come from the germline V gene. The ends lost 6 bases at V and 7 bases at J; junction bases unmatched: 10. The CDR3 DNA reads as TGTGCCAGCAGCCTTTGGACAGGGGTGCGGGAGCAGTACTTC. Translating it yields CASSLWTGVREQYF.

The chain joins TRBV11-2 to TRBJ2-7; 12 bases agree with TRBD2. After removal of 4 bases from V and 2 bases from J, the junction contained 12 bases not matched to a gene. This CDR3 region has 18 residues. Germline CDR1 is SGHAT and CDR2 is FQNNGV. The CDR3 bases are TGTGCCAGCAGCTCGGGACTAGCGGGCCACGGATTCCCCTACGAGCAGTACTTC. Translating gives CASSSGLAGHGFPYEQYF.

The chain couples TRBV19 to TRBJ1-5, with 7 bases aligning to TRBD1. The CDR3 covers 18 residues. Trimming took 6 bases from V and 7 from J; bases not matched to a gene: 21. CDR1 LNHDA and CDR2 SQIVND come from the germline V gene (reference sequence). The CDR3 region is CASRGDRPWFGARQPQHF. In DNA form, the CDR3 reads TGTGCCAGTAGGGGGGACAGACCATGGTTCGGGGCGAGGCAGCCCCAGCATTTT.

Here the CDR3 reads CASINRATDTQYF. Here the CDR3 DNA reads TGTGCCAGCATAAACAGGGCCACAGATACGCAGTATTTT. This chain uses TRBV6-1 with TRBJ2-3; D is possibly TRBD1 (6 bases). CDR3 size: 13 residues. Trimming stripped 7 bases from V and 2 bases from J, with 10 bases between. Germline V gene lookup returns CDR1 MNHNS and CDR2 SASEGT.

The chain uses TRBV7-9 and TRBJ2-7; D might be TRBD2 (5 bases). The CDR3 has 14 residues. Germline V lookup: CDR1 SEHNR, CDR2 FQNEAQ (reference sequence). V gave up 5 bases and J gave up 4 bases, with 15 bases separating them. CDR3 sequence (DNA): TGTGCCAGCAGCCCCGGCGGGCCCGATTACGAGCAGTACTTC. Its protein product is CASSPGGPDYEQYF.

The chain is built from TRBV4-3 and TRBJ1-2, with D uncertain. The V gene lost 0 bases and the J gene lost 8 bases, with 19 bases spanning the gap. The CDR3 totals 16 residues. The germline V gene has CDR1 LGHNA and CDR2 YSLEER. The CDR3 nucleotides read TGCGCCAGCAGCCAAGATGTGGGCAGCCCTACGAACGGCTACACCTTC. It encodes CASSQDVGSPTNGYTF.

The J gene is TRBJ1-6, the V gene TRBV7-8; D may be TRBD1 (6 bases). Trimming removed 6 bases from V and 9 bases from J, with 24 bases in between. The V gene's germline CDR1 is SGHVS and CDR2 FQNEAQ. The CDR3 consists of 17 residues. CDR3 DNA: TGTGCCAGCAGTCGAATCCCACAGGGACCATTTACTTCACCCCTCCACTTT. Translated: CASSRIPQGPFTSPLHF.

This clone was picked up one time. The rearrangement links TRBV7-9 to TRBJ2-1, with 13 positions matching TRBD2. The CDR3 is 15 residues long. The germline V gene has CDR1 SEHNR and CDR2 FQNEAQ (reference sequence). J was trimmed by 12 bases and V by 5 bases; bases with no gene match: 10. This chain's CDR3 is CASSGTSGDPIGQFF. The DNA for the CDR3 is TGTGCCAGCAGCGGGACTAGCGGGGATCCCATCGGGCAGTTCTTC.

The chain is built from TRBV27 and TRBJ1-6, with TRBD1 matching over 7 bases. Trimming at V came to 3 bases and at J to 10 bases, leaving 6 bases not matched to a gene. Per germline, CDR1 MNHEY and CDR2 SMNVEV (reference sequence). The CDR3 length is 14 residues. The CDR3 DNA follows: TGTGCCAGCAGTTTTACAGGGGTTCAGTCACCCCTCCACTTT. It yields the protein CASSFTGVQSPLHF.

This chain connects TRBV4-1 to TRBJ2-3; TRBD2 matches 12 bases. V was clipped by 4 bases and J by 2 bases; unmatched bases: 7. Germline CDR1 reads MGHRA; CDR2 reads YSYEKL. The CDR3 spans 17 residues. CDR3 residues: CASSPRTSGDYTDTQYF. CDR3 nucleotides: TGCGCCAGCAGCCCCAGGACTAGCGGGGACTACACAGATACGCAGTATTTT.

This clone was observed a handful of times. The chain employs TRBV30 and TRBJ1-1; weak D call: TRBD1 (6 bases). Germline loops: CDR1 GTSNPN, CDR2 SVGIG (reference sequence). Deletions cut 3 bases from V and 4 bases from J, with 18 bases between. The CDR3 extends over 15 amino acids. The CDR3 DNA follows: TGTGCCTGGAGCGCTCCAGGGGAGTGGGGCACTGAAGCTTTCTTT. Its translation: CAWSAPGEWGTEAFF.

This chain links TRBV4-3 with TRBJ1-6, with 9 bases fitting TRBD1. This CDR3 is built from 14 residues. Germline CDR1 and CDR2: LGHNA and YSLEER. Losses at the gene ends were 4 bases for V and 10 bases for J; bases not matched to a gene: 5. The DNA of the CDR3 is TGCGCCAGCAGCCGGGACAGGGAGTCCTCACCCCTCCACTTT. This sequence encodes CASSRDRESSPLHF.

This chain joins TRBV28 and TRBJ2-1; 10 nucleotides align to TRBD2. J lost 1 base, V lost 2 bases, and 11 bases had no gene match. Germline V gene data show CDR1 as MDHEN and CDR2 as SYDVKM. The CDR3 is 19 residues long. The CDR3 loop is CASSLPASGRVTSYNEQFF. CDR3 nucleotides: TGTGCCAGCAGTTTACCGGCTAGCGGGAGAGTTACGTCCTACAATGAGCAGTTCTTC.